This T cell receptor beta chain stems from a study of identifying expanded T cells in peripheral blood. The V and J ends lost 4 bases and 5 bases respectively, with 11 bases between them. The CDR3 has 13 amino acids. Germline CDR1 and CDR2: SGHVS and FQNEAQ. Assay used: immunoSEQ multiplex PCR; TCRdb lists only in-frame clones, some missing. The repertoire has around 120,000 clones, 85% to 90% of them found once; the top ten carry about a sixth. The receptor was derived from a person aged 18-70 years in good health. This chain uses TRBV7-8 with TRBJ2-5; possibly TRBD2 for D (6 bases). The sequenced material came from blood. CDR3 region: CASSSGLTETQYF. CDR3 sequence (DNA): TGTGCCAGCAGCTCGGGACTTACTGAGACCCAGTACTTC.